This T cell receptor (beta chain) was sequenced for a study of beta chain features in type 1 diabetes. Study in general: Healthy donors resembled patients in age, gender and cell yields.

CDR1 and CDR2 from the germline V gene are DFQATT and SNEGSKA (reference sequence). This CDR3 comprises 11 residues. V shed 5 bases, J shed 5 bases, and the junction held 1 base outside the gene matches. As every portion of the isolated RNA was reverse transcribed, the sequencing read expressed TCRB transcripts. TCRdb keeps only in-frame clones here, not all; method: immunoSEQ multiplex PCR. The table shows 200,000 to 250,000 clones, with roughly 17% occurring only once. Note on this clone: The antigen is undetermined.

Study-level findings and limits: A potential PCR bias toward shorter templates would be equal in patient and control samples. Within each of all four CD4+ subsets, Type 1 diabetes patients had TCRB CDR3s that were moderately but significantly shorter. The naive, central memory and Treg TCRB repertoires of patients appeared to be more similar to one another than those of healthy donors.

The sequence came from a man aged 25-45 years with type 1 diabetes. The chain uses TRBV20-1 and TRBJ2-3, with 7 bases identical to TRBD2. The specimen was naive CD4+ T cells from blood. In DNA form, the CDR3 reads TGCAGTGCTTGGGGGGGAGATACGCAGTATTTT. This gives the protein CSAWGGDTQYF.